This T cell receptor beta chain was found in a study of shared clonotypes between healthy human individuals. Looking at the study overall: Each donor had three CD4 naive, three CD4 memory, two CD8 naive and one CD8 memory plate.

This clone came up once. Its specificity is unknown. Clones were sequenced by immunoSEQ multiplex PCR, and TCRdb holds only the in-frame ones, with some missing. The table shows 2 million to 2.5 million clones, with roughly 93% occurring only once. General study results and limits: Memory subsets generally showed smaller estimated richness than naive subsets did.

The donor cohort consisted entirely of Caucasian adults residing in Nashville, Tennessee. The investigators split CD4+ cells into a CD45RA+ naive subset and a CD45RA-negative memory subset. The CDR3 extends over 14 amino acids. After removal of 2 bases from V and 3 bases from J, the junction contained 4 bases not matched to a gene. Germline V gene lookup returns CDR1 MNHEY and CDR2 SVGAGI. The rearrangement uses TRBV6-5 and TRBJ2-7, with TRBD1 identical over 7 bases. The sample comprised naive CD4+ T cells from PBMCs. The sample's subset: CD45RA+ positively selected. The clonotype comes from a young man in good health. Some clones in this sample may be carry-over from other donors' samples. CDR3 residues: CASSYRDRVYEQYF. The CDR3 nucleotides read TGTGCCAGCAGTTACAGAGACAGGGTCTACGAGCAGTACTTC.